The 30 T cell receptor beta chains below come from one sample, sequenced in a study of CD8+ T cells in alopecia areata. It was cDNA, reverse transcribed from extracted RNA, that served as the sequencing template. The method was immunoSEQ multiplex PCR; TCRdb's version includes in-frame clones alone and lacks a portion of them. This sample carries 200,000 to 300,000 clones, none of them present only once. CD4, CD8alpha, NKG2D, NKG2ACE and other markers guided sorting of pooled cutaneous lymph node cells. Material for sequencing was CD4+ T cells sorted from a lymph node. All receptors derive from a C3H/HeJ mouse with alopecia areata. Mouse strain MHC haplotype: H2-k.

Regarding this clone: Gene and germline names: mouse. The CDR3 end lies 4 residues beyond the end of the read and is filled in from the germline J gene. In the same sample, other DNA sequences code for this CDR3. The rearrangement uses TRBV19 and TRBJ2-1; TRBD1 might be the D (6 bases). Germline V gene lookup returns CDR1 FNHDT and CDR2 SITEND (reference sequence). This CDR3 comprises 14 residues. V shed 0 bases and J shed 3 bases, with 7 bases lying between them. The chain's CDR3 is CASSIGTAYAEQFF. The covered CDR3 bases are TGTGCCAGCAGTATAGGGACAGCCTATGCT.

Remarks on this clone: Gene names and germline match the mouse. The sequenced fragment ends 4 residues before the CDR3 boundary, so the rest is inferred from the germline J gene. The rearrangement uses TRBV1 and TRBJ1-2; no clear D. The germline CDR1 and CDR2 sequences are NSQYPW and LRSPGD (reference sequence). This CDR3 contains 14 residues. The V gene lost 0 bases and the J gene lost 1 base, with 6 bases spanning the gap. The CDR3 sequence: CTCSAETLNSDYTF. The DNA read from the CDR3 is TGCACCTGCAGTGCAGAAACATTAAACTCC.

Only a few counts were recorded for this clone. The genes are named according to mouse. The part of the CDR3 DNA that was read is TGTGCCTGGAGTCTTGGGTTTTCAGAA. Protein product: CAWSLGFSE. From start to end, the CDR3 is CAWSLGFSETLYF. V and J are TRBV31 and TRBJ2-3; no clear D gene. The read falls 4 residues short of the CDR3 end, and the missing part is taken from the germline J gene. Trimming left V 0 bases short and J 4 bases short, with 8 bases between. The CDR3 runs to 13 residues. The germline V gene encodes CDR1 GKSSPN and CDR2 SITVG.

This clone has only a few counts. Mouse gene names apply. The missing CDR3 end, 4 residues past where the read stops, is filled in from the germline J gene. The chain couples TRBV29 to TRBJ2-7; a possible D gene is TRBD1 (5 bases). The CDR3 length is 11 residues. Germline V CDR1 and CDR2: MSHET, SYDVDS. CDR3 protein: CASSRQYEQYF. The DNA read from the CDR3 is TGTGCTAGCAGTCGACAGTAT.

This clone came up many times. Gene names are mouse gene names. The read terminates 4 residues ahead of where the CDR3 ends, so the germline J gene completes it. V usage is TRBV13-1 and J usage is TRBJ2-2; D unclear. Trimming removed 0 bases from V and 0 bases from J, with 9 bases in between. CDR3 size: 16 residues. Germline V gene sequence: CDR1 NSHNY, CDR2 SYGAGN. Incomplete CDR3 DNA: TGTGCCAGCAGTGATGCGCGAAACTCAAACACCGGG. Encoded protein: CASSDARNSNTG. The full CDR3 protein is CASSDARNSNTGQLYF.

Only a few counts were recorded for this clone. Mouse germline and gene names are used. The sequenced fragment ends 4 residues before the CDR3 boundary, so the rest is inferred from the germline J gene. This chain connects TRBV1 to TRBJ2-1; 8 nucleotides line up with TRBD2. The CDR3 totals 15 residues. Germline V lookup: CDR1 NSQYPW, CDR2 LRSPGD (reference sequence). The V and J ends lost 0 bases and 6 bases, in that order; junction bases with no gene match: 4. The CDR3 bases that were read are TGCACCTGCAGTGCAGATCCTGGGGGGAGTGCT. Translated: CTCSADPGGSA. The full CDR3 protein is CTCSADPGGSAEQFF. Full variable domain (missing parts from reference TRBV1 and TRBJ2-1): VTLLEQNPRWRLVPRGQAVNLRCILKNSQYPWMSWYQQDLQKQLQWLFTLRSPGDKEVKSLPGADYLATRVTDTELRLQVANMSQGRTLYCTCSADPGGSAEQFFGPGTRLTVL.

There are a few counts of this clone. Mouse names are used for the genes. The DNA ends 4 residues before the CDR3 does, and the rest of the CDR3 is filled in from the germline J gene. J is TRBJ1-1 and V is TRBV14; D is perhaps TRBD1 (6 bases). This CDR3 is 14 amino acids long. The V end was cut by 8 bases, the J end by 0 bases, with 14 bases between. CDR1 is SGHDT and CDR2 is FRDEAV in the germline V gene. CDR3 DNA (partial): TGTGCCAGTCCTCGGACAGACCCAAACACA. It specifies CASPRTDPNT. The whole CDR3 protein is CASPRTDPNTEVFF.

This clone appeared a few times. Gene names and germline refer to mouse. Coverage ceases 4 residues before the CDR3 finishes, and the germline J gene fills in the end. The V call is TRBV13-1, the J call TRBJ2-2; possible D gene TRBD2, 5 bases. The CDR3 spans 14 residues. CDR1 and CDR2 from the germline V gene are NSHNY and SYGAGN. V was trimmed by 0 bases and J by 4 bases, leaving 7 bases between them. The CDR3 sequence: CASSDGLRTGQLYF. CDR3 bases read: TGTGCCAGCAGTGATGGACTGCGCACCGGG.

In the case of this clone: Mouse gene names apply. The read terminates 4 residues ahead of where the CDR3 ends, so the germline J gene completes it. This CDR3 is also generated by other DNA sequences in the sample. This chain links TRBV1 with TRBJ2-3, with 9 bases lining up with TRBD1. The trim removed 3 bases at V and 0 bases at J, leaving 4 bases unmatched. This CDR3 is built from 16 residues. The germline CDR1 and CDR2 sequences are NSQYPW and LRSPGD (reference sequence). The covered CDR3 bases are TGCACCTGCAGTGCCGGGACAGGGACTAGTGCAGAA. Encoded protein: CTCSAGTGTSAE. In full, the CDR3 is CTCSAGTGTSAETLYF.

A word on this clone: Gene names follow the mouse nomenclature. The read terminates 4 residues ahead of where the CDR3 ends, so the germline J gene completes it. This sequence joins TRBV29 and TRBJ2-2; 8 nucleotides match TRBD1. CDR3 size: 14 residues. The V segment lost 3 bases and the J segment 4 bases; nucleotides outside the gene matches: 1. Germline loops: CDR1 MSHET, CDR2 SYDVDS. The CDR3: CASSLQGATGQLYF. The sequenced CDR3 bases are TGTGCTAGCAGTTTGCAGGGGGCCACCGGG.

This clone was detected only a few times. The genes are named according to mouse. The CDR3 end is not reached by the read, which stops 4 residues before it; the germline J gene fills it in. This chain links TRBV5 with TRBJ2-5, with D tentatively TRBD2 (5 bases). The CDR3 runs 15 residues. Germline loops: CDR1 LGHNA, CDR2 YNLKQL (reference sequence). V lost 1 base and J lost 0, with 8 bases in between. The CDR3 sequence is CASSQVGINQDTQYF. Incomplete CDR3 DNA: TGTGCCAGCAGCCAAGTGGGGATTAACCAAGAC.

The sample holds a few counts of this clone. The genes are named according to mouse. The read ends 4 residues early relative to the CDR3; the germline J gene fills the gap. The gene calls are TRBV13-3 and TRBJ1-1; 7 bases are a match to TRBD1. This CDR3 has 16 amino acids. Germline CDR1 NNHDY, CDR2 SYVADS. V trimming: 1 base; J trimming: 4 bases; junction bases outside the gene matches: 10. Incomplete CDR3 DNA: TGTGCCAGCAGTGATCGTCTCAGGGGGGAGGTCACA. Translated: CASSDRLRGEVT. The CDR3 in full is CASSDRLRGEVTEVFF.

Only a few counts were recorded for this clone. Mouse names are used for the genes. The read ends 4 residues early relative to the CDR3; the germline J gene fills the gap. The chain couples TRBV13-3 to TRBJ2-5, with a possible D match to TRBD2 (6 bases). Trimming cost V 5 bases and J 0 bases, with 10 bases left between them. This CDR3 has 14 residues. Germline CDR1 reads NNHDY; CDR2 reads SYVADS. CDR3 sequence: CASSRDFNQDTQYF. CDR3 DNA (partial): TGTGCCAGCAGCCGGGACTTTAACCAAGAC.

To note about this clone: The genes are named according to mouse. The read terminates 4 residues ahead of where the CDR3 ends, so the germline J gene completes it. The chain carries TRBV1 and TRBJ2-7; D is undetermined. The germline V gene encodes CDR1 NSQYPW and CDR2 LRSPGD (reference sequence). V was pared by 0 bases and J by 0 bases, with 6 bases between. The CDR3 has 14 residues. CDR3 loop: CTCSADASSYEQYF. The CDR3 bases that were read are TGCACCTGCAGTGCAGATGCCAGCTCCTAT.

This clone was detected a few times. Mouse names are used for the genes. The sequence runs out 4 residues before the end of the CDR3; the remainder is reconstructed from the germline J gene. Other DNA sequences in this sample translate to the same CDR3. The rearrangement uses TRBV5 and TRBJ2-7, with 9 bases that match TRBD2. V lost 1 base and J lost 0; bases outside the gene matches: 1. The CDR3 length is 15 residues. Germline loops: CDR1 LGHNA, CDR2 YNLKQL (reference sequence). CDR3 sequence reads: CASSQAGLGSYEQYF. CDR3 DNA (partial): TGTGCCAGCAGCCAAGCGGGACTGGGCTCCTAT.

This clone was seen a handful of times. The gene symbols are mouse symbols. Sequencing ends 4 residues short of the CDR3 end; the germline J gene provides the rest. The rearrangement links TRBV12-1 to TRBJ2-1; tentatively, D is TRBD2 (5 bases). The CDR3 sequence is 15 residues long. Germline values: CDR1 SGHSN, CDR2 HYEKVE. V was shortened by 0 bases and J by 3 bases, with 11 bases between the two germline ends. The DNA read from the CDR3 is TGTGCCAGCTCTCTCGATGGGGTGGGCTATGCT. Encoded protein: CASSLDGVGYA. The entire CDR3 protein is CASSLDGVGYAEQFF.

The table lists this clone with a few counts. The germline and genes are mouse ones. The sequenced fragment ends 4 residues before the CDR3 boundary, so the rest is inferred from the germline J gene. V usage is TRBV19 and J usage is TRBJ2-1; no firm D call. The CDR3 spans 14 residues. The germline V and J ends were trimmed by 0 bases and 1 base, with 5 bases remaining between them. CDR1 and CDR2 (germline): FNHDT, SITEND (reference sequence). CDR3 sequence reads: CASSIVQNYAEQFF. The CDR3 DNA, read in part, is TGTGCCAGCAGTATAGTCCAAAACTATGCT.

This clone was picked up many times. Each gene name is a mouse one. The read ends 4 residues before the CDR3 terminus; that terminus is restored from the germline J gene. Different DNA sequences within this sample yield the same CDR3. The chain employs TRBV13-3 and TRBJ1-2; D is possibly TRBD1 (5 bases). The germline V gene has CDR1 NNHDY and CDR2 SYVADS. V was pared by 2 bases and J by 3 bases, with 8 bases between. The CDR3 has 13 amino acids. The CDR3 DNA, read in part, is TGTGCCAGCAGTGACCAGGGATACTCC. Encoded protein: CASSDQGYS. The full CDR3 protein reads CASSDQGYSDYTF.

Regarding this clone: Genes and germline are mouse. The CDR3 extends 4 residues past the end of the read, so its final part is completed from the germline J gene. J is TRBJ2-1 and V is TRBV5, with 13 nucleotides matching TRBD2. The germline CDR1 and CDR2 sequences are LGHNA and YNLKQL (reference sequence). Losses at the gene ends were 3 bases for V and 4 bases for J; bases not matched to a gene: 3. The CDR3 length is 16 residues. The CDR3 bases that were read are TGTGCCAGCAGCCACCTGGGACTGGGGGGGTATGCT. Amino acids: CASSHLGLGGYA. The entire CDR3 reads CASSHLGLGGYAEQFF.

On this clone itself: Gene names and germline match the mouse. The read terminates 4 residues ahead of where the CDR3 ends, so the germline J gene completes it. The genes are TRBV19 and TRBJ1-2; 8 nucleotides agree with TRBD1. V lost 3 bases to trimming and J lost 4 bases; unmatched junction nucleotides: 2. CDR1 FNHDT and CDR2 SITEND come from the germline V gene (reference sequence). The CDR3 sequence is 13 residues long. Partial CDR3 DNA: TGTGCCAGCAGTACCCAGGGGGCCTCC. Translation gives CASSTQGAS. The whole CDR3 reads CASSTQGASDYTF.

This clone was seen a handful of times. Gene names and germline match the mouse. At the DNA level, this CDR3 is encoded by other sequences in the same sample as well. CDR3 DNA, as far as it was read: TGTGCCAGCAGCCAGCGGCTGGGGGGACAAGAC. Amino acid sequence: CASSQRLGGQD. The full-length CDR3 reads as CASSQRLGGQDTQYF. The chain has TRBV5 and TRBJ2-5, with 8 positions matching TRBD2. The sequenced fragment ends 4 residues before the CDR3 boundary, so the rest is inferred from the germline J gene. Germline V gene lookup returns CDR1 LGHNA and CDR2 YNLKQL (reference sequence). The CDR3 runs 15 residues. Trimming removed 3 bases from V and 3 bases from J; junction bases left unmatched: 5.

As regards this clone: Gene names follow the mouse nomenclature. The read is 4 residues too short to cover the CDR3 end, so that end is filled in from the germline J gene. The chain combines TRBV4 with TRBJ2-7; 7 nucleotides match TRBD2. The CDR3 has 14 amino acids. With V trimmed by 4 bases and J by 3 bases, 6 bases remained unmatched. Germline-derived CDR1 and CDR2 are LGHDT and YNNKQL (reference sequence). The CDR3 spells CASSFTGALYEQYF. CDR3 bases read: TGTGCCAGCAGCTTTACTGGGGCCCTCTAT.

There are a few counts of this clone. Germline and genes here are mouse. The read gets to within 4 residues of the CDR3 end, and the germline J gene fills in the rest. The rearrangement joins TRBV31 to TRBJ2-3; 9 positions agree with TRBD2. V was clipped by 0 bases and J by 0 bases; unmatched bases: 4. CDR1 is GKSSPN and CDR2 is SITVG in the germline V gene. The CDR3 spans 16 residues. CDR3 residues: CAWSLWGGDSAETLYF. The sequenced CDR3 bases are TGTGCCTGGAGTCTCTGGGGGGGAGATAGTGCAGAA.

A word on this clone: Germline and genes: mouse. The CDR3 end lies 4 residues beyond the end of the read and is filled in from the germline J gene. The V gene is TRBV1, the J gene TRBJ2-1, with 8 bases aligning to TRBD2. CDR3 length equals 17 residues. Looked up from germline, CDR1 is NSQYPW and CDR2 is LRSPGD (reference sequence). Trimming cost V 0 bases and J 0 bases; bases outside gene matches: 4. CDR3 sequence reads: CTCSADRGGFNYAEQFF. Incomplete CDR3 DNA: TGCACCTGCAGTGCAGATAGGGGGGGCTTTAACTATGCT. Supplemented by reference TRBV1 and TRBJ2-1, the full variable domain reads VTLLEQNPRWRLVPRGQAVNLRCILKNSQYPWMSWYQQDLQKQLQWLFTLRSPGDKEVKSLPGADYLATRVTDTELRLQVANMSQGRTLYCTCSADRGGFNYAEQFFGPGTRLTVL.

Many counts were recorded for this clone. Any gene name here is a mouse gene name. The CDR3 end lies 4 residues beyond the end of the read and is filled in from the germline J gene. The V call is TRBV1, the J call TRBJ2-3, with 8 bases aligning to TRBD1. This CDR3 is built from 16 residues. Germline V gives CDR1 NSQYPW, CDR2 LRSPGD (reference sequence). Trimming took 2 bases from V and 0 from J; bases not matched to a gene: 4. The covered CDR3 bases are TGCACCTGCAGTGCAAATCAGGGGGCTAGTGCAGAA. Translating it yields CTCSANQGASAE. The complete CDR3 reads CTCSANQGASAETLYF.

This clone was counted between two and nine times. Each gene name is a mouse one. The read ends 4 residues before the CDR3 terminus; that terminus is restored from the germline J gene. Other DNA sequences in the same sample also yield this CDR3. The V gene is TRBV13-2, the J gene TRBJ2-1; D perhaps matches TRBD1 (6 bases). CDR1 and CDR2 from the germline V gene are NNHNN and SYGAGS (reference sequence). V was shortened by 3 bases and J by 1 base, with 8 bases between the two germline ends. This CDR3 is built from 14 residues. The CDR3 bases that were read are TGTGCCAGCGGTGTCGGACAGAACTATGCT. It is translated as CASGVGQNYA. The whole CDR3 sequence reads CASGVGQNYAEQFF.

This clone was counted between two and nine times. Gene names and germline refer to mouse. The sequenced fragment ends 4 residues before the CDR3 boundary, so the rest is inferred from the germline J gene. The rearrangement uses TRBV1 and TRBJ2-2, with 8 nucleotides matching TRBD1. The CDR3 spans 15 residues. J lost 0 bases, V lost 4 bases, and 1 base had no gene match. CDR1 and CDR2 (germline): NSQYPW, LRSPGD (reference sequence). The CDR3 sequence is CTCSVDRANTGQLYF. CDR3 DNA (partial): TGCACCTGCAGTGTGGACAGGGCAAACACCGGG.

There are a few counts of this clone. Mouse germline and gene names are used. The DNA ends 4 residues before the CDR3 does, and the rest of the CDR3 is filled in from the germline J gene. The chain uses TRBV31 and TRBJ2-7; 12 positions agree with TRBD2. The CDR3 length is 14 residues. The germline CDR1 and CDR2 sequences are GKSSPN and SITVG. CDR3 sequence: CAWSLGDWGDEQYF. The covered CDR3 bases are TGTGCCTGGAGTCTTGGGGACTGGGGGGAT.

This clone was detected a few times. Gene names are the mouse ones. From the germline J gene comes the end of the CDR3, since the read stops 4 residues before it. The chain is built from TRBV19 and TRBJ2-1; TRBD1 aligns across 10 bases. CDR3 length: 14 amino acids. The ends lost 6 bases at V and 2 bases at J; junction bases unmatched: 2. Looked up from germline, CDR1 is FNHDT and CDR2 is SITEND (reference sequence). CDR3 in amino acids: CASKTGGDYAEQFF. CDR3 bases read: TGTGCCAGCAAGACAGGGGGCGACTATGCT. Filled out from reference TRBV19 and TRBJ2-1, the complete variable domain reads GGIITQTPKFLIGQEGQKLTLKCQQNFNHDTMYWYRQDSGKGLRLIYYSITENDLQKGDLSEGYDASREKKSSFSLTVTSAQKNEMAVFLCASKTGGDYAEQFFGPGTRLTVL.

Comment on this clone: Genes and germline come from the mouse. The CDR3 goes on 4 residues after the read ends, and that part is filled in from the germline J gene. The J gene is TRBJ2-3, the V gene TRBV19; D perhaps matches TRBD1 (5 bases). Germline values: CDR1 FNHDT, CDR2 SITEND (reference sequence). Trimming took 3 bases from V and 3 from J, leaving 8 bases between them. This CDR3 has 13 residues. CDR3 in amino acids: CASSTNRAETLYF. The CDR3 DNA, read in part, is TGTGCCAGCAGTACTAACAGGGCAGAA.